This T cell receptor (beta chain) was sequenced for a study of identical twins. Germline-derived CDR1 and CDR2 are MGHDK and SYGVNS. The CDR3 runs 18 residues. The V end was cut by 8 bases, the J end by 0 bases, with 26 bases between. Template switching added a universal primer site; cDNA carried unique molecular identifiers. TCRdb reanalysed the 5' RACE reads using MiXCR and keeps one entry per CDR3 protein. Of more than 1.5 million distinct CDR3 sequences in the sample, around a third were seen once. V is TRBV25-1 and J is TRBJ2-7; either TRBD1 or TRBD2 may fit D (6 bases each). This TCR was recovered from a newborn girl in good health. The specimen was cord blood. The CDR3 protein is CASGGFHRGQGGSYEQYF. Here the CDR3 DNA reads TGTGCCAGCGGAGGATTTCATCGGGGGCAGGGAGGCTCCTACGAGCAGTACTTC.